This T cell receptor (beta chain) derives from a study of cytomegalovirus exposure and HLA in healthy donors. Trimming at V came to 7 bases and at J to 7 bases, leaving 6 bases not matched to a gene. Germline lookup yields CDR1 MNHEY and CDR2 SVGAGI. CDR3 length: 14 residues. Primers: 60 Vbeta forward and 13 Jbeta reverse. The data were produced by immunoSEQ multiplex PCR, yet TCRdb's version contains in-frame clones alone and is incomplete. Of about 80,000 clones in the sample, roughly 69% were seen once. Study-level findings and limits: A later analysis associated around 17,000 TCR beta sequences with HLA alleles at a 0.05 false discovery rate. HLA restriction was apparent for most CMV-associated TCR beta chains in a later analysis.

This clone was recorded a few times. Its matching antigen is unknown. The chain has TRBV6-5 and TRBJ2-2, with 10 nucleotides matching TRBD1. This TCR was sampled from a woman aged 45-65 years in good health and CMV-seropositive. The sequencing sample was made of PBMCs. CDR3 residues: CASTLGQGRGELFF. CDR3 nucleotides: TGTGCCAGCACCTTGGGACAGGGGCGCGGGGAGCTGTTTTTT.